The 28 T cell receptor beta chains given below trace back to one sample, sequenced in a study of T cell responses to AZD1222 COVID-19 vaccine. This table comes from immunoSEQ multiplex PCR, and its TCRdb copy is limited to in-frame clones, with some not included. The sample holds over 95,000 clones, 85% to 95% seen once. The specimen was peripheral blood, collected on day 0 of AZD1222 vaccination. The receptor set was obtained from an adult in good health.

In this sample, this clone turned up once. CDR3 in amino acids: CASSRKDSRNTEAFF. In DNA form, the CDR3 reads TGTGCCAGCTCACGAAAGGACAGTAGAAACACTGAAGCTTTCTTT. This chain uses TRBV18 with TRBJ1-1; D perhaps matches TRBD1 (6 bases). The V and J ends lost 4 bases and 2 bases respectively, with 14 bases between them. The germline V gene encodes CDR1 KGHSH and CDR2 LQKENI. The CDR3 spans 15 residues.

This chain links TRBV19 with TRBJ2-7, with D unresolved. Germline values: CDR1 LNHDA, CDR2 SQIVND (reference sequence). This CDR3 has 15 residues. Deletions cut 3 bases from V and 2 bases from J, with 14 bases between. CDR3 DNA: TGTGCCAGTAGTATCTGGCTGCGACCGACCTACGAGCAGTACTTC. It specifies CASSIWLRPTYEQYF.

This chain uses TRBV30 with TRBJ1-6, with D possibly being TRBD1 (5 bases). CDR3 length equals 15 residues. Between the trimmed V and J ends, which lost 0 bases and 8 bases, there was a span of 14 bases. The germline gives CDR1 GTSNPN, CDR2 SVGIG (reference sequence). CDR3 amino acids: CAWSVRTGSDSPLHF. The CDR3 DNA sequence: TGTGCCTGGAGTGTACGTACAGGCTCGGATTCACCCCTCCACTTT. The entire variable domain, with the rest obtained from reference TRBV30 and TRBJ1-6, is as follows: SQTIHQWPATLVQPVGSPLSLECTVEGTSNPNLYWYRQAAGRGLQLLFYSVGIGQISSEVPQNLSASRPQDRQFILSSKKLLLSDSGFYLCAWSVRTGSDSPLHFGNGTRLTVT.

The rearrangement links TRBV4-2 to TRBJ1-4, with 9 bases fitting TRBD1. Germline-derived CDR1 and CDR2 are LGHNA and YNFKEQ. This CDR3 spans 14 amino acids. The V gene end was trimmed by 3 bases and the J gene end by 8 bases; junction bases not matched to a gene: 4. The CDR3 DNA reads TGTGCCAGCAGCCATGACAGGGGGGGGGAAAAACTGTTTTTT. Protein product: CASSHDRGGEKLFF.

This chain uses TRBV4-1 with TRBJ1-5, with D perhaps matching TRBD1 (6 bases). The germline V gene encodes CDR1 MGHRA and CDR2 YSYEKL. The V end lost 3 bases, the J end lost 6 bases, and 21 bases lay between the germline ends. The CDR3 contains 17 residues. This CDR3 is CASSHLGTLKKGQPQHF. The CDR3 DNA reads TGCGCCAGCAGCCACCTCGGGACACTAAAAAAGGGTCAGCCCCAGCATTTT.

The table lists this clone with a count of one. V usage is TRBV14 and J usage is TRBJ2-7, with unresolved D. The V gene's germline CDR1 is SGHDN and CDR2 FVKESK. The CDR3 runs to 15 residues. V was shortened by 1 base and J by 2 bases, with 12 bases between the two germline ends. The DNA of the CDR3 is TGTGCCAGCAGCCAAGGAAGAAGATCCGCCTACGAGCAGTACTTC. The encoded protein is CASSQGRRSAYEQYF.

This clone was seen only a few times. V usage is TRBV7-9 and J usage is TRBJ2-7; maybe TRBD1 (6 bases). In germline, CDR1 is SEHNR, CDR2 FQNEAQ (reference sequence). The CDR3 consists of 16 residues. V lost 5 bases, J lost 0 bases, and 17 bases lay in between. CDR3 DNA sequence: TGTGCCAGCAGCACCCGACAGGCAGATTTCTCCTACGAGCAGTACTTC. This gives the protein CASSTRQADFSYEQYF.

The rearrangement uses TRBV13 and TRBJ1-5; a weak D match, TRBD1 (6 bases). The CDR3 extends over 15 amino acids. Trimming left V 0 bases short and J 6 bases short, with 12 bases between. Per the germline V gene, CDR1 is PRHDT and CDR2 is FYEKMQ (reference sequence). The CDR3 coding sequence is TGTGCCAGCAGCTTAGGGGGGGCGCCGGGTCAGCCCCAGCATTTT. Translating gives CASSLGGAPGQPQHF.

In nucleotides, the CDR3 is TGTGCCAGCAGCTCTTCAGGAGCCGGTGATGCAACTAATGAAAAACTGTTTTTT. This translates into CASSSSGAGDATNEKLFF. V and J are TRBV28 and TRBJ1-4; the D is unclear. The CDR3 is 18 residues long. Germline assignment: CDR1 MDHEN and CDR2 SYDVKM. The V end was cut by 6 bases, the J end by 0 bases, with 20 bases between.

CDR3 nucleotide sequence: TGCGCCAGCAGCACGGTCCCCCCGGGAGATACGCAGTATTTT. Encoded protein: CASSTVPPGDTQYF. The chain carries TRBV5-1 and TRBJ2-3; unclear D gene. Germline CDR1 SGHRS, CDR2 YFSETQ. The ends were cut back, 4 bases at V and 5 bases at J, with 14 bases in the middle. The CDR3 is 14 amino acids.

The CDR3 spells CASRLAGGTGSRALHF. CDR3 bases: TGTGCCAGCAGGCTTGCCGGGGGCACAGGGAGTAGGGCCCTCCACTTT. The chain couples TRBV13 to TRBJ1-6; perhaps TRBD1 as D (6 bases). V shed 6 bases and J shed 14 bases, with 26 bases lying between them. Germline V gene data show CDR1 as PRHDT and CDR2 as FYEKMQ (reference sequence). This CDR3 has 16 amino acids.

The rearrangement joins TRBV6-2 or TRBV6-3 to TRBJ1-2, with TRBD1 as a possible D gene (5 bases). The CDR3 totals 13 residues. Germline-derived CDR1 and CDR2 are MNHEY and SVGEGT. V lost 6 bases and J 8 bases, leaving 16 bases between the germline ends. The CDR3 loop is CASSPRDPWGYTF. Written as DNA, the CDR3 is TGTGCCAGCAGCCCCCGGGACCCCTGGGGCTACACCTTC.

The V and J genes are TRBV2 and TRBJ2-7, with D possibly TRBD1 on 5 matching bases. V lost 6 bases to trimming and J lost 3 bases, with 12 bases between them. The germline gives CDR1 SNHLY, CDR2 FYNNEI. There are 13 residues in the CDR3. In DNA form, the CDR3 reads TGTGCCAGCAGGAAGGACAAGTACTACGAGCAGTACTTC. Its protein is CASRKDKYYEQYF.

V and J are TRBV5-4 and TRBJ2-1; possible D gene TRBD1, 6 bases. CDR3 size: 15 residues. Trimming stripped 7 bases from V and 3 bases from J, with 17 bases between. Per the germline V gene, CDR1 is SGHNT and CDR2 is YYREEE (reference sequence). The CDR3 reads CASRSNQGYYNEQFF. The CDR3 nucleotides read TGTGCCAGCCGCTCTAATCAGGGGTACTACAATGAGCAGTTCTTC.

V is TRBV6-6 and J is TRBJ2-5, with D unclear. Trimming took off 1 base at V and 2 bases at J, with 5 bases between the two ends. Germline CDR1 MNHNY, CDR2 SVGAGI (reference sequence). The CDR3 is 13 residues long. Here the CDR3 DNA reads TGTGCCAGCAGTTACTTGATGCAAGAGACCCAGTACTTC. This translates into CASSYLMQETQYF.

V usage is TRBV27 and J usage is TRBJ2-7, with 8 bases lining up with TRBD2. J gave up 6 bases and V 0 bases, and 4 bases lay outside the gene matches. Germline V gene lookup returns CDR1 MNHEY and CDR2 SMNVEV (reference sequence). The CDR3 totals 14 residues. CDR3 sequence: CASSLSASGFEQYF. CDR3 sequence (DNA): TGTGCCAGCAGTTTATCTGCTAGCGGGTTCGAGCAGTACTTC.

This chain uses TRBV30 with TRBJ2-3, with unresolved D. The CDR3 runs 14 residues. Trimming took 2 bases from V and 1 from J, leaving 10 bases between them. Germline CDR1 GTSNPN, CDR2 SVGIG (reference sequence). CDR3: CAWSPGWGTDTQYF. As DNA, the CDR3 is TGTGCCTGGAGTCCCGGGTGGGGCACAGATACGCAGTATTTT.

The chain is built from TRBV10-3 and TRBJ1-6; D gene unclear. CDR1 is ENHRY and CDR2 is SYGVKD in the germline V gene. The CDR3 covers 14 residues. Trimming shortened V by 0 bases and J by 7 bases, and 7 bases separated the two germline ends. Written as DNA, the CDR3 is TGTGCCATCAGTGAGTCGAGACGGAATTCACCCCTCCACTTT. It encodes CAISESRRNSPLHF.

V and J are TRBV12-3 or TRBV12-4 and TRBJ1-2; D perhaps matches TRBD1 (5 bases). The CDR3 loop spans 13 amino acids. Trimming removed 3 bases at V and 4 bases at J, with 9 bases between. CDR3 sequence: CASSFAGTYGYTF. The CDR3 DNA reads as TGTGCCAGCAGTTTCGCAGGGACCTATGGCTACACCTTC.

The chain employs TRBV6-5 and TRBJ1-2; 9 bases fit TRBD1. V shed 6 bases, J shed 8 bases, and the junction held 4 bases outside the gene matches. There are 12 residues in the CDR3. Germline loops: CDR1 MNHEY, CDR2 SVGAGI. The CDR3 nucleotides are TGTGCCAGCAGGCGGACAGGGGAAGGCTACACCTTC. Amino acid sequence: CASRRTGEGYTF.

The chain carries TRBV30 and TRBJ2-1; 7 bases fit TRBD2. The CDR3 contains 16 residues. After removal of 1 base from V and 3 bases from J, the junction contained 9 bases not matched to a gene. Per the germline V gene, CDR1 is GTSNPN and CDR2 is SVGIG (reference sequence). DNA for the CDR3: TGTGCCTGGAGTGACACTGGGAGGGCCGTCTACAATGAGCAGTTCTTC. Its protein is CAWSDTGRAVYNEQFF.

V gene TRBV7-2 combines with J gene TRBJ2-7; D might be TRBD1 or TRBD2, each matching 5 bases. The CDR3 has 15 residues. The germline V gene has CDR1 SGHTA and CDR2 FQGNSA. V was clipped by 2 bases and J by 2 bases, with 13 bases between them. CDR3: CASSLSEGDPYEQYF. The CDR3 DNA sequence: TGTGCCAGCAGCTTAAGTGAAGGGGACCCCTACGAGCAGTACTTC.

CDR3 sequence: CASSRGGGVDEQFF. DNA for the CDR3: TGTGCCAGCAGCCGCGGGGGGGGCGTGGATGAGCAGTTCTTC. This chain connects TRBV7-2 to TRBJ2-1; 9 bases fit TRBD2. This CDR3 contains 14 residues. Germline CDR1 SGHTA, CDR2 FQGNSA. Trimming removed 5 bases from V and 8 bases from J; junction bases left unmatched: 7. The full variable domain, with the rest looked up from reference TRBV7-2 and TRBJ2-1, is GAGVSQSPSNKVTEKGKDVELRCDPISGHTALYWYRQSLGQGLEFLIYFQGNSAPDKSGLPSDRFSAERTGGSVSTLTIQRTQQEDSAVYLCASSRGGGVDEQFFGPGTRLTVL.

This chain connects TRBV2 to TRBJ1-5; TRBD1 might be the D (5 bases). Germline V gene lookup returns CDR1 SNHLY and CDR2 FYNNEI. The CDR3 length is 17 residues. V was clipped by 2 bases and J by 4 bases, with 18 bases between them. The CDR3 nucleotides are TGTGCCAGCAGTGAATCGAGGGGCGTAAGGCCTAATCAGCCCCAGCATTTT. It translates to CASSESRGVRPNQPQHF.

The chain joins TRBV12-3 or TRBV12-4 to TRBJ2-4; TRBD1 or TRBD2 may be the D gene (5 bases each). Trimming left V 4 bases short and J 9 bases short, with 13 bases between. CDR3 length: 13 amino acids. The CDR3 DNA follows: TGTGCCAGCAGTTCTCCGACAGAGGGCATTCAGTACTTC. As protein: CASSSPTEGIQYF.

This sequence joins TRBV19 and TRBJ1-1; weak D call: TRBD1 (5 bases). There are 17 residues in the CDR3. Germline CDR1 reads LNHDA; CDR2 reads SQIVND (reference sequence). Trimming removed 2 bases from V and 0 bases from J, with 16 bases in between. CDR3 residues: CASSIYSRGGMNTEAFF. The CDR3 DNA is TGTGCCAGTAGTATATATAGTCGTGGGGGAATGAACACTGAAGCTTTCTTT.

This clone appeared a single time. Distinct nucleotide sequences in the sample also encode this CDR3. The chain combines TRBV6-5 with TRBJ1-1; D gene uncertain. V was trimmed by 5 bases and J by 1 base, leaving 5 bases between them. CDR3 size: 12 residues. CDR1 and CDR2 (germline): MNHEY, SVGAGI. In DNA form, the CDR3 reads TGTGCCAGCAGTACGGGGAACACTGAAGCTTTCTTT. This gives the protein CASSTGNTEAFF.

Worth noting for this clone: The junction shows a germline mismatch at one end, possibly a read error. V usage is TRBV4-2 and J usage is TRBJ2-7; a weak D match, TRBD1 (6 bases). Germline CDR1 reads LGHNA; CDR2 reads YNFKEQ. This CDR3 spans 16 amino acids. The CDR3: CASGQDGGQGDYEQYF. Here the CDR3 DNA reads TGTGCCAGCGGCCAAGATGGGGGCCAGGGCGACTACGAGCAGTACTTC.